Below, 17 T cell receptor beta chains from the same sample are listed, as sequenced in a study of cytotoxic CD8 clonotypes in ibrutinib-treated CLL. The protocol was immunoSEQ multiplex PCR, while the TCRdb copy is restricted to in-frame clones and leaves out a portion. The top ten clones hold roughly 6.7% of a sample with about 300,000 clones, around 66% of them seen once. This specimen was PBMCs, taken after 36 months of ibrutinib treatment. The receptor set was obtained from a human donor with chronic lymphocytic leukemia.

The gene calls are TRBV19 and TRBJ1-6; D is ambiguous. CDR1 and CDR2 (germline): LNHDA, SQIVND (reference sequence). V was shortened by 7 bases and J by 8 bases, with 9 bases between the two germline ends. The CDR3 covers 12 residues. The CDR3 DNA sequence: TGTGCCAGTACAACGGGTTATTCACCCCTCCACTTT. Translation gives CASTTGYSPLHF.

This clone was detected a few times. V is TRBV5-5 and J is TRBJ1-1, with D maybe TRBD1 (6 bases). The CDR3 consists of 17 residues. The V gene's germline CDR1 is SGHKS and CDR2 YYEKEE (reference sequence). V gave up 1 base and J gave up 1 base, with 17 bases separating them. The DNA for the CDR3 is TGTGCCAGCAGCTTGACCAGGGGCACTTTCGGGAACACTGAAGCTTTCTTT. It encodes CASSLTRGTFGNTEAFF.

CDR3 sequence reads: CSARGTSSYNEQFF. CDR3 nucleotides: TGCAGCGCAAGGGGCACGAGCTCCTACAATGAGCAGTTCTTC. The chain has TRBV29-1 and TRBJ2-1; TRBD1 is a possible D gene (5 bases). V shed 7 bases and J shed 0 bases, with 13 bases lying between them. The CDR3 is 14 residues long. Germline V gene sequence: CDR1 SQVTM, CDR2 ANQGSEA.

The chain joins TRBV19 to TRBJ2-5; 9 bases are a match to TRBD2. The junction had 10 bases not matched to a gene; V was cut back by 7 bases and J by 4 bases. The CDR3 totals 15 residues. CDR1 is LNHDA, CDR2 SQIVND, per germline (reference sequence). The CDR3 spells CASKFSGGYTETQYF. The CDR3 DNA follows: TGTGCCAGTAAATTTAGCGGGGGATATACAGAGACCCAGTACTTC.

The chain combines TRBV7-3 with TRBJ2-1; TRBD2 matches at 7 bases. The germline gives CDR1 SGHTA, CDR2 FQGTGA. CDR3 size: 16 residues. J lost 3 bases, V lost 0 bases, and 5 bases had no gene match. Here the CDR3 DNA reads TGTGCCAGCAGCTTAACAGGGACTATGAGCTACAATGAGCAGTTCTTC. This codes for CASSLTGTMSYNEQFF. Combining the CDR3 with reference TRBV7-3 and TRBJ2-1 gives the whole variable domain GAGVSQTPSNKVTEKGKYVELRCDPISGHTALYWYRQSLGQGPEFLIYFQGTGAADDSGLPNDRFFAVRPEGSVSTLKIQRTERGDSAVYLCASSLTGTMSYNEQFFGPGTRLTVL.

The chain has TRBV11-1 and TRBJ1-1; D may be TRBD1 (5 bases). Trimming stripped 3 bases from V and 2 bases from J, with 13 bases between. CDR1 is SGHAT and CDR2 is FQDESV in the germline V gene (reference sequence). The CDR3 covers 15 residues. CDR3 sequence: CASSFVVGGNTEAFF. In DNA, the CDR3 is TGTGCCAGCAGCTTCGTTGTGGGGGGAAACACTGAAGCTTTCTTT.

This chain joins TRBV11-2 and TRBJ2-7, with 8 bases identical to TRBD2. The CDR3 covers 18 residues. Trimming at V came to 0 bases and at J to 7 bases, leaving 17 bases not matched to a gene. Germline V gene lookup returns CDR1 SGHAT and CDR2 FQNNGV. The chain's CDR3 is CASSLDRIAGGALGEQYF. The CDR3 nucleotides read TGTGCCAGCAGCTTAGATCGTATCGCGGGGGGCGCGTTAGGGGAGCAGTACTTC. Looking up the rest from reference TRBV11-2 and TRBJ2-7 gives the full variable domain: EAGVAQSPRYKIIEKRQSVAFWCNPISGHATLYWYQQILGQGPKLLIQFQNNGVVDDSQLPKDRFSAERLKGVDSTLKIQPAKLEDSAVYLCASSLDRIAGGALGEQYFGPGTRLTVT.

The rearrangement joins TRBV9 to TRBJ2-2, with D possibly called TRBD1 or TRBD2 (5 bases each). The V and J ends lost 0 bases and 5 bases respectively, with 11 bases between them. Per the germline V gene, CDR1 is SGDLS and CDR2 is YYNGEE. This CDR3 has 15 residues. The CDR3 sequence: CASSVGDVGTGELFF. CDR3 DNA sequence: TGTGCCAGCAGCGTAGGGGACGTGGGGACCGGGGAGCTGTTTTTT.

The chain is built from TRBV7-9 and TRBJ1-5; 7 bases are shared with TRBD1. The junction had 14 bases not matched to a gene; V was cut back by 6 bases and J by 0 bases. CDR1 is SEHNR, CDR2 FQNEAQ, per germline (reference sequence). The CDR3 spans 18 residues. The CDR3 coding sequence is TGTGCCAGCAGTGGGGACAGTGGGGCGGGAAATAGCAATCAGCCCCAGCATTTT. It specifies CASSGDSGAGNSNQPQHF.

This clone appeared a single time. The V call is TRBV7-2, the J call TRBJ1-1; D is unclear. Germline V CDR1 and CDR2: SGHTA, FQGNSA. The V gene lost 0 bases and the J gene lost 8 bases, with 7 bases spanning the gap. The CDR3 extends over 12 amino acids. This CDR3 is CASSLAVGEAFF. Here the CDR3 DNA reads TGTGCCAGCAGCTTAGCGGTGGGAGAAGCTTTCTTT.

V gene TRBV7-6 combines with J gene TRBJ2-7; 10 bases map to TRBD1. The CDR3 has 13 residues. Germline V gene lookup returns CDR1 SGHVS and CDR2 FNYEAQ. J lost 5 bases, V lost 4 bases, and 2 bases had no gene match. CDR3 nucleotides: TGTGCCAGCAGCTCGGGACAGGGGAACGAGCAGTACTTC. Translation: CASSSGQGNEQYF.

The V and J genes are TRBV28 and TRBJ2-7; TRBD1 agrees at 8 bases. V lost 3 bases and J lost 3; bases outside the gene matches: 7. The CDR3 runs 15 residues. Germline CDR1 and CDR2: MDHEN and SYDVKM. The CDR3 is CASSFLGQGRYEQYF. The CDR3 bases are TGTGCCAGCAGTTTTCTTGGACAGGGACGCTACGAGCAGTACTTC.

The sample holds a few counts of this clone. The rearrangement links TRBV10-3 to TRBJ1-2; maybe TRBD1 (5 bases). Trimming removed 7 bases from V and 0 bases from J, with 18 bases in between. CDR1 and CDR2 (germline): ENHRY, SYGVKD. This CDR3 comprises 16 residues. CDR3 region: CAITQGPFPSNYGYTF. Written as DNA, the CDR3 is TGTGCCATCACCCAGGGCCCGTTCCCATCTAACTATGGCTACACCTTC.

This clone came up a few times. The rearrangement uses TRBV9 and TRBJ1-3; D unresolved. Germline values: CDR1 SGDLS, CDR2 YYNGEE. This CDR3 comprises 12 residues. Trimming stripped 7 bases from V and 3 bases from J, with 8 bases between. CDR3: CASRRDGNTIYF. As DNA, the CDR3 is TGTGCCAGCCGGAGGGATGGAAACACCATATATTTT. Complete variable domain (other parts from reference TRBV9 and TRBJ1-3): DSGVTQTPKHLITATGQRVTLRCSPRSGDLSVYWYQQSLDQGLQFLIQYYNGEERAKGNILERFSAQQFPDLHSELNLSSLELGDSALYFCASRRDGNTIYFGEGSWLTVV.

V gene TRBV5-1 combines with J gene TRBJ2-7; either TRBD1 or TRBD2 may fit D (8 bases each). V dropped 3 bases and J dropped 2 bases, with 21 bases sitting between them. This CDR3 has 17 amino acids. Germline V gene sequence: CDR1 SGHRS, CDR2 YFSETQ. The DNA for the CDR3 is TGCGCCAGCAGCTCAGGACAGGGACTAGTAAAGGCCTACGAGCAGTACTTC. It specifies CASSSGQGLVKAYEQYF. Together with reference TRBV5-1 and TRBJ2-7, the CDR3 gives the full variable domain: KAGVTQTPRYLIKTRGQQVTLSCSPISGHRSVSWYQQTPGQGLQFLFEYFSETQRNKGNFPGRFSGRQFSNSRSEMNVSTLELGDSALYLCASSSGQGLVKAYEQYFGPGTRLTVT.

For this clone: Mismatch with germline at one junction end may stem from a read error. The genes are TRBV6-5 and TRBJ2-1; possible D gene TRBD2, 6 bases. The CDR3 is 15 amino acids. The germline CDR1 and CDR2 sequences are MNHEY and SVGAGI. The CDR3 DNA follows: TGTGCCATCAGTTCCGGGAGAAGCTCCTACAATGAGCAGTTCTTC. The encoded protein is CAISSGRSSYNEQFF.

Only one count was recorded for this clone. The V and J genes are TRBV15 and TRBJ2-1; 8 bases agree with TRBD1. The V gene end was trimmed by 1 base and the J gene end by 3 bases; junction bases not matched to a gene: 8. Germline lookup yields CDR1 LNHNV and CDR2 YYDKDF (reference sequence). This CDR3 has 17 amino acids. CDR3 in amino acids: CATSRGGPGQVYNEQFF. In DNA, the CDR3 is TGTGCCACCAGCAGAGGGGGCCCGGGACAGGTCTACAATGAGCAGTTCTTC.